Sequencing of this T cell receptor beta chain was carried out in a study of T-cell memory formation after mild COVID-19. General study results and limits: Certain responding clones were present in pre-infection memory, suggesting participation of cross-reactive memory.

The trim removed 3 bases at V and 4 bases at J, leaving 13 bases unmatched. This CDR3 contains 16 residues. CDR1 and CDR2 (germline): DFQATT, SNEGSKA (reference sequence). This clonotype has only a few counts. The target antigen is unknown. TCRdb passed the 5' RACE reads through MiXCR, listing each CDR3 protein once. The sample has hundreds of thousands of distinct CDR3 sequences; 25% to 30% are singletons. This TCR derives from an adult woman who had mild COVID-19 (a few samples of this study predate the infection). Cell type and time point are not known. Source material: PBMCs or a T cell subset sorted from them (not recorded which). V gene TRBV20-1 combines with J gene TRBJ1-2; TRBD1 agrees at 8 bases. The CDR3: CSASQTPGTGAYGYTF. CDR3 nucleotide sequence: TGCAGTGCTAGTCAGACCCCCGGGACAGGAGCCTATGGCTACACCTTC.